The clone carrying this TCR beta chain came up a few times. CDR3 length equals 14 residues. The V and J ends lost 7 bases and 0 bases respectively, with 12 bases between them. The data originate from a study of human T cells and chemical hapten exposure. TCRdb independently ran MiXCR on the RACE reads; one entry per CDR3 protein. The repertoire holds some 110,000 distinct CDR3 sequences, with under 35% as singletons. Stated time point: patch test 3, about 24 weeks after DPC sensitization. The sample's treatment: therapeutic diphenylcyclopropenone sensitization with weekly scalp DPC. Blood draws preceded each patch test application.

The sequence was collected from a man aged 40-49 years with alopecia areata. Some clones in this sample may be carry-over from other donors' samples. The chain combines TRBV12-3 or TRBV12-4 with TRBJ1-1; D gene ambiguous. Source: whole blood, taken in connection with sensitization to the hapten diphenylcyclopropenone (DPC). CDR3 in amino acids: CASTKRIMNTEAFF. For the CDR3, the DNA is TGTGCCAGCACCAAGAGAATCATGAACACTGAAGCTTTCTTT.